This T cell receptor beta chain comes out of a study of cytomegalovirus exposure and HLA in healthy donors. Findings and limits, study-wide: Immune exposure information available was restricted to CMV serostatus. V- and J-gene trimming in TCR beta was tied to a missense DCLRE1C variant by an analysis performed later.

This PCR relied on a set of 60 Vbeta primers and 13 Jbeta primers. The protocol was immunoSEQ multiplex PCR, while the TCRdb copy is restricted to in-frame clones and leaves out a portion. The sample yields about 160,000 clones, about four fifths seen once. Donors had nominal health at sampling but likely had unrecorded immune exposures. Points on this clone: Its antigen remains unknown. This sample includes further DNA sequences coding for the same CDR3.

This clonotype was sampled from a woman aged 45-59 years in good health and CMV-seronegative. Sequencing input: PBMCs.

DNA of the CDR3: TGTGCCTGGAGTGTACGCGACCGGGACAGGGCGTGGTGGTTCTATGGCTACACCTTC. This encodes CAWSVRDRDRAWWFYGYTF. V is TRBV30 and J is TRBJ1-2; 9 nucleotides align to TRBD1. The CDR3 has 19 amino acids. The germline V gene has CDR1 GTSNPN and CDR2 SVGIG (reference sequence). V gave up 0 bases and J gave up 4 bases; unmatched junction bases: 18.